This T cell receptor (beta chain) was obtained from a study of T cell repertoires in cytomegalovirus infection. About the research overall: Selection of CMV epitopes for the study included recently identified HLA-C-restricted and well-studied HLA-B-restricted ones. CMV infection plus the matching HLA type was flagged by public TCR beta signatures. Points from the study as a whole: Across the ex vivo response, the dominant clonotypes were HLA-C-restricted CMV-specific TCR beta clonotypes. Frequencies of public TCR beta families were cumulated, and this identified carriers of CMV plus the relevant HLA.

This clonotype came up a few times. Its antigen remains unknown. The CDR3 sequence is 16 residues long. Trimming shortened V by 2 bases and J by 1 base, and 12 bases separated the two germline ends. Looked up from germline, CDR1 is ENHRY and CDR2 is SYGVKD. Using its own MiXCR run on the reads, TCRdb lists one record per CDR3 protein. The sample shows around 300,000 distinct CDR3 sequences, 22% of them seen only once. The source material was cultured PBMCs, sampled from culture after CMV antigen stimulation. The sequence was obtained from a human donor in good health (CMV status not recorded). Some clones in this sample may be carry-over from other donors' samples. The chain carries TRBV10-3 and TRBJ1-3; D gene uncertain. CDR3 DNA: TGTGCCATCAGTGAGGATACGGCCCATTCTGGAAACACCATATATTTT. The encoded protein is CAISEDTAHSGNTIYF.